This TCR beta chain was recorded in a study of CD8 T cells in Susac syndrome. The V and J ends lost 3 bases and 0 bases respectively, with 8 bases between them. Looked up from germline, CDR1 is SEHNR and CDR2 is FQNEAQ (reference sequence). The CDR3 is 14 amino acids. Random hexamers primed reverse transcription of about 0.45 to 1 ug RNA. TCRdb itself ran the immunoSEQ multiplex PCR reads through MiXCR, one entry per CDR3 protein. This table holds some 170,000 distinct CDR3 sequences, around 95% found once. CD8+ and CD4+ T cells from blood underwent TCR beta sequencing. TEMRA cells were enriched by FACS, while CD8+ and CD4+ T cells were obtained through a negative isolation that was performed magnetically.

The source material was CD4+ T cells from PBMCs. The chain couples TRBV7-9 to TRBJ1-2; D is uncertain. The receptor was isolated from a human donor in good health. As DNA, the CDR3 is TGTGCCAGCAGCTTGGGCAGTGCTAACTATGGCTACACCTTC. Its protein is CASSLGSANYGYTF. Filled out from reference TRBV7-9 and TRBJ1-2, the complete variable domain reads DTGVSQNPRHKITKRGQNVTFRCDPISEHNRLYWYRQTLGQGPEFLTYFQNEAQLEKSRLLSDRFSAERPKGSFSTLEIQRTEQGDSAMYLCASSLGSANYGYTFGSGTRLTVV.